A single sample gave rise to the 13 T cell receptor beta chains below, sequenced in a study of long-term antiretroviral therapy in people with HIV. Sequencing used immunoSEQ v3.0 at survey level. Clones were read by immunoSEQ multiplex PCR, and TCRdb kept only the in-frame ones, dropping some. The sample comprises about 39,000 clones, more than 80% of which are singletons, and approximately 6% rests with the top ten. Sequencing was performed on unsorted PBMCs, taken 3.1 years after starting antiretroviral therapy. The receptors were gathered from a woman in her forties or fifties with HIV.

The rearrangement links TRBV7-2 to TRBJ1-5, with a weak D call TRBD1 (5 bases). CDR1 and CDR2 from the germline V gene are SGHTA and FQGNSA. V was pared by 1 base and J by 1 base, with 8 bases between. The CDR3 has 15 amino acids. The CDR3 loop reads CASSLETASNQPQHF. CDR3 coding DNA: TGTGCCAGCAGCTTAGAGACAGCAAGCAATCAGCCCCAGCATTTT. Using reference TRBV7-2 and TRBJ1-5 for the parts outside the CDR3, the full variable domain is GAGVSQSPSNKVTEKGKDVELRCDPISGHTALYWYRQSLGQGLEFLIYFQGNSAPDKSGLPSDRFSAERTGGSVSTLTIQRTQQEDSAVYLCASSLETASNQPQHFGDGTRLSIL.

V gene TRBV7-9 combines with J gene TRBJ2-2; D tentatively reads TRBD1 or TRBD2 (5 bases each). CDR3 length equals 16 residues. Trimming pared 6 bases from V and 2 bases from J, leaving 16 bases between. CDR1 is SEHNR and CDR2 is FQNEAQ in the germline V gene (reference sequence). CDR3 bases: TGTGCCAGCAGAGACACAGGAGGTACTAACACCGGGGAGCTGTTTTTT. Protein sequence: CASRDTGGTNTGELFF.

The chain carries TRBV6-1 and TRBJ1-1; a weak D match, TRBD1 (5 bases). V was cut by 5 bases and J by 4 bases, with 14 bases left in between. This CDR3 has 14 residues. Germline CDR1 MNHNS, CDR2 SASEGT. Here the CDR3 DNA reads TGTGCCAGCAGTCGGGGGACCTCGGGCACTGAAGCTTTCTTT. The encoded protein is CASSRGTSGTEAFF.

This clone was detected only once. This chain joins TRBV5-6 and TRBJ2-5; D possibly matches TRBD1 or TRBD2 (6 bases each). The CDR3 sequence is 14 residues long. Germline V gives CDR1 SGHDT, CDR2 YYEEEE. V was cut by 2 bases and J by 2 bases, with 10 bases left in between. The CDR3 loop reads CASSFLGGQETQYF. The CDR3 DNA reads TGTGCCAGCAGCTTCTTAGGGGGGCAAGAGACCCAGTACTTC.

The chain uses TRBV7-3 and TRBJ1-2; TRBD1 agrees at 7 bases. In germline, CDR1 is SGHTA, CDR2 FQGTGA. V lost 5 bases, J lost 3 bases, and 9 bases stayed unmatched. CDR3 size: 15 residues. CDR3 sequence: CASSPSTGSHYGYTF. CDR3 DNA: TGTGCCAGCAGCCCATCGACAGGGAGTCACTATGGCTACACCTTC.

The count of this clone is one. The chain links TRBV5-1 to TRBJ2-7; 8 bases align to TRBD1. The V gene's germline CDR1 is SGHRS and CDR2 YFSETQ. The CDR3 covers 14 residues. Trimming cost V 0 bases and J 3 bases; bases outside gene matches: 2. The DNA for the CDR3 is TGCGCCAGCAGCTTGGTACAGGGGGACTACGAGCAGTACTTC. Protein: CASSLVQGDYEQYF.

The chain employs TRBV2 and TRBJ2-4; the D gene is possibly TRBD1 (6 bases). V was clipped by 6 bases and J by 7 bases, with 13 bases between them. Germline V gene sequence: CDR1 SNHLY, CDR2 FYNNEI. This CDR3 spans 13 amino acids. The CDR3 sequence: CASRDSQVNIQYF. CDR3 coding DNA: TGTGCCAGCAGGGACAGCCAAGTGAACATTCAGTACTTC.

The J gene is TRBJ2-7, the V gene TRBV6-5; tentatively, D is TRBD1 (5 bases). V gave up 2 bases and J gave up 2 bases, with 13 bases separating them. Germline V gives CDR1 MNHEY, CDR2 SVGAGI. The CDR3 spans 15 residues. CDR3 sequence reads: CASSYTVDRPYEQYF. The CDR3 region has the DNA TGTGCCAGCAGTTACACGGTTGACAGACCCTACGAGCAGTACTTC.

This chain uses TRBV6-5 with TRBJ2-5, with a tentative D call TRBD1 (5 bases). CDR1 MNHEY and CDR2 SVGAGI come from the germline V gene. Trimming cost V 6 bases and J 3 bases, with 8 bases left between them. The CDR3 length is 12 residues. The CDR3 region has the DNA TGTGCCAGCAGCGCAGGGAAAGAGACCCAGTACTTC. Translation gives CASSAGKETQYF.

Here the CDR3 DNA reads TGTGCCAGCAGCCCGGACAGGTACACTGAAGCTTTCTTT. Residues: CASSPDRYTEAFF. The V gene is TRBV7-3, the J gene TRBJ1-1, with 7 bases fitting TRBD1. This CDR3 comprises 13 residues. Unmatched junction bases numbered 3, after V lost 5 bases and J lost 3 bases. The germline gives CDR1 SGHTA, CDR2 FQGTGA.

The chain joins TRBV29-1 to TRBJ1-2; D perhaps matches TRBD1 (5 bases). The CDR3 is 17 residues long. In germline, CDR1 is SQVTM, CDR2 ANQGSEA. Trimming shortened V by 3 bases and J by 2 bases, and 22 bases separated the two germline ends. The CDR3 DNA reads as TGCAGCGTTGACTATTCCCCGTGGGGGGGGAACAACTATGGCTACACCTTC. Encoded protein: CSVDYSPWGGNNYGYTF.

V usage is TRBV10-3 and J usage is TRBJ2-5, with D perhaps TRBD1 (5 bases). The CDR3 spans 16 residues. Germline V gives CDR1 ENHRY, CDR2 SYGVKD. Trimming took 0 bases from V and 2 from J, leaving 13 bases between them. For the CDR3, the DNA is TGTGCCATCAGTGAGTCGAAGGGGAAGGGGCAAGAGACCCAGTACTTC. This codes for CAISESKGKGQETQYF.

The chain has TRBV29-1 and TRBJ2-4, with TRBD1 matching 10 bases. Per germline, CDR1 SQVTM and CDR2 ANQGSEA. The V and J ends lost 3 bases and 7 bases, in that order; junction bases with no gene match: 3. This CDR3 contains 13 residues. CDR3 DNA sequence: TGCAGCGTTGAGGACAGGGGGGCCAACATTCAGTACTTC. It codes for CSVEDRGANIQYF.